This T cell receptor beta chain was identified in a study of T-cell reconstitution after alpha-beta-depleted transplantation in children. The CDR3 extends over 13 amino acids. V was cut by 2 bases and J by 14 bases, with 16 bases left in between. Germline assignment: CDR1 SEHNR and CDR2 FQNEAQ (reference sequence). This clonotype has a handful of counts. TCRbeta library construction was performed incorporating unique molecular identifiers. One entry per CDR3 protein results from TCRdb running MiXCR on the PCR reads. The repertoire includes hundreds of thousands of distinct CDR3 sequences, roughly 17% of them detected once, and 0.9% to 1.2% sits in the top ten.

The clonotype comes from a human donor who donated a stem cell graft to a child with acute myeloid leukemia. This chain joins TRBV7-9 and TRBJ2-1; D is perhaps TRBD1 (5 bases). Sequences were derived from PBMCs from the stem cell graft donor, sampled from the stem cell graft. The CDR3 sequence: CASSLSSRTTEFF. Written as DNA, the CDR3 is TGTGCCAGCAGCTTATCTTCTCGGACAACCGAGTTCTTC.